Sequencing of this T cell receptor beta chain was carried out in a study of blood T cell repertoires in COVID-19. Turning to the study itself: COVID-19 samples, acute and convalescent, were from the United States, Italy and Spain.

Authors' analysis steps: Counts of nucleated cells, estimated from reference gene primer amplification, were obtained. Some clones are missing from TCRdb's copy, which holds only in-frame ones; the method was immunoSEQ multiplex PCR. That table supplies the V and J calls and clone size; D and trimming were determined from the DNA. The data show 250,000 to 300,000 clones, roughly 80% seen once. The CDR3 loop spans 14 amino acids. V lost 4 bases to trimming and J lost 5 bases; unmatched junction nucleotides: 5. Germline CDR1 ENHRY, CDR2 SYGVKD. The sequence came from a man in his forties who had been exposed to COVID-19. The chain employs TRBV10-3 and TRBJ1-2; 9 bases map to TRBD1. The source material was PBMCs or T cells enriched from blood (not recorded which). The DNA of the CDR3 is TGTGCCATCAGTGTGGGGACAGGGCAATATGGCTACACCTTC. Translation: CAISVGTGQYGYTF.